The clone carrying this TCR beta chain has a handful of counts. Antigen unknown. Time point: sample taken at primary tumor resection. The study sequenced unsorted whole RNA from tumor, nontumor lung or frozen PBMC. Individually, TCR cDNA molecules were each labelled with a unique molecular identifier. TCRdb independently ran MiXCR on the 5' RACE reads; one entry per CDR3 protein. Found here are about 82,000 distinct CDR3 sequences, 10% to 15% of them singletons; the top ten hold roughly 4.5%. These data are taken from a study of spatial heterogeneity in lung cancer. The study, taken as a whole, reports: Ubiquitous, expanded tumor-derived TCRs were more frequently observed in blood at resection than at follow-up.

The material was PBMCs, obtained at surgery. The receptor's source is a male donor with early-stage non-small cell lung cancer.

The CDR3 nucleotides are TGTGCCAGTAGATTAGCGGGAGCCGACTACAATGAGCAGTTCTTC. Amino acid sequence: CASRLAGADYNEQFF. This chain links TRBV19 with TRBJ2-1; 9 nucleotides match TRBD2. The CDR3 is made up of 15 amino acids. Losses at the gene ends were 6 bases for V and 3 bases for J; bases not matched to a gene: 6. In germline, CDR1 is LNHDA, CDR2 SQIVND (reference sequence).